This TCR beta chain is drawn from a study of T cell clones after liver transplantation. Assay used: immunoSEQ multiplex PCR; TCRdb lists only in-frame clones, some missing. The table includes about 76,000 clones, 75% to 90% detected once. Thawed unstimulated PBMCs were FACS-sorted by CD3, CD4 and CD8 into two populations. The CDR3 length is 15 residues. Germline CDR1 reads SNHLY; CDR2 reads FYNNEI. Trimming cost V 4 bases and J 2 bases, with 12 bases left between them. V usage is TRBV2 and J usage is TRBJ1-5; D remains unclear. The clonotype was recovered from a human patient who received a liver transplant. Some T cells may be transferred from the graft donor. This sample comprised CD4+ T cells from blood, obtained at the 22-month timepoint. The CDR3 DNA follows: TGTGCCAGCAGTGGGGAGGGTTGGGGCAATCAGCCCCAGCATTTT. Translating gives CASSGEGWGNQPQHF.